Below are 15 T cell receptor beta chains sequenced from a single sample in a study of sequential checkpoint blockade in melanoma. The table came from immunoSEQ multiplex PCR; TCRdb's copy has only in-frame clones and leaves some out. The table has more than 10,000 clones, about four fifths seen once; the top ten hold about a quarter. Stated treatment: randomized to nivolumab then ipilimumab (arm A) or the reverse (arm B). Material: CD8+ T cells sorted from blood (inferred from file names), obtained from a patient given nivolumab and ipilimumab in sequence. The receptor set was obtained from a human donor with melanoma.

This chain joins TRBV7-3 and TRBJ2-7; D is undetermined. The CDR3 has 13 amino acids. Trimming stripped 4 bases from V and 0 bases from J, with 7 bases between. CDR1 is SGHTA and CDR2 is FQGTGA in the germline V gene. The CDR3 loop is CASSYGFSYEQYF. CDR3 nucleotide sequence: TGTGCCAGCAGCTACGGGTTCTCCTACGAGCAGTACTTC.

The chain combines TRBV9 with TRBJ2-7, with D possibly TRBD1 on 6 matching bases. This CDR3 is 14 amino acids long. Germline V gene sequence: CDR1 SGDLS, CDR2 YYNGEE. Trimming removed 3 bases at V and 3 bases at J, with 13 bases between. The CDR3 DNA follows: TGTGCCAGCAGCGAAGGGGGATCCCTCTACGAGCAGTACTTC. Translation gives CASSEGGSLYEQYF. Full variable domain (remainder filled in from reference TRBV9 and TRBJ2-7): DSGVTQTPKHLITATGQRVTLRCSPRSGDLSVYWYQQSLDQGLQFLIQYYNGEERAKGNILERFSAQQFPDLHSELNLSSLELGDSALYFCASSEGGSLYEQYFGPGTRLTVT.

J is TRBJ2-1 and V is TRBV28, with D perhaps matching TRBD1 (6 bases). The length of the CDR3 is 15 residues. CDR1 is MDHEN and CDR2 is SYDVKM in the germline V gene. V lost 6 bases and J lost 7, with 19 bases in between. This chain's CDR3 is CASSSRDIPGNEQFF. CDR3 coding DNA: TGTGCCAGCAGCTCCCGGGACATCCCGGGAAATGAGCAGTTCTTC. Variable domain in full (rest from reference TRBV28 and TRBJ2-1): DVKVTQSSRYLVKRTGEKVFLECVQDMDHENMFWYRQDPGLGLRLIYFSYDVKMKEKGDIPEGYSVSREKKERFSLILESASTNQTSMYLCASSSRDIPGNEQFFGPGTRLTVL.

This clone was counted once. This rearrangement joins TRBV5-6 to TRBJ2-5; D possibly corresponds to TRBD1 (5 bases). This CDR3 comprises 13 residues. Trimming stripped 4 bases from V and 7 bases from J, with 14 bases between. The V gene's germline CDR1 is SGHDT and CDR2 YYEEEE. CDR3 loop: CASSPRLGRTQYF. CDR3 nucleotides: TGTGCCAGCAGCCCTAGACTGGGGCGGACCCAGTACTTC.

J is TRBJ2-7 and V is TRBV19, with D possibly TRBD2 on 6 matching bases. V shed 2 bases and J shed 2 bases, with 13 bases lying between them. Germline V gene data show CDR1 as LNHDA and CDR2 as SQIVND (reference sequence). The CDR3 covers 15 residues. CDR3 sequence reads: CASSITLGGAYEQYF. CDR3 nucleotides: TGTGCCAGTAGTATAACCCTGGGAGGCGCCTACGAGCAGTACTTC.

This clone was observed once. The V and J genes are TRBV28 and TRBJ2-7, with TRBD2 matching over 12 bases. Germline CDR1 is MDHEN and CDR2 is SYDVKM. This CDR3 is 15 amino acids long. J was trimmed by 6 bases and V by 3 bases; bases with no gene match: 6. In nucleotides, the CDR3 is TGTGCCAGCAGTTTGAAGACTAGCGGGAGTGCCGAGCAGTACTTC. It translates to CASSLKTSGSAEQYF.

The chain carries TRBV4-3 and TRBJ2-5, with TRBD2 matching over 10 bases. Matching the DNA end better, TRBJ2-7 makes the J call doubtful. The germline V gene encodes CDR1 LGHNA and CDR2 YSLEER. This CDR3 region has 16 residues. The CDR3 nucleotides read TGCGCCAGCAGCCAGTTCCCGGGACTAGCGAGGTACGAGCAGTACTTC. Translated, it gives CASSQFPGLARYEQYF.

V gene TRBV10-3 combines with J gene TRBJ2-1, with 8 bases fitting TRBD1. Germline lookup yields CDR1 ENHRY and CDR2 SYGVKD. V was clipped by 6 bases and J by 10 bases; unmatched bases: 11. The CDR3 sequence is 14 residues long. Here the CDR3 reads CAIRRETGGGEQFF. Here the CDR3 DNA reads TGTGCCATCAGACGAGAAACAGGGGGAGGAGAGCAGTTCTTC.

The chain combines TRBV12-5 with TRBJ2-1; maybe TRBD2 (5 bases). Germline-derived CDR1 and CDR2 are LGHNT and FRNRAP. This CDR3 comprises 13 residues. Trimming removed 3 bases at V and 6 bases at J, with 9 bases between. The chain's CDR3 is CASGFLSGNEQFF. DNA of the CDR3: TGTGCTAGTGGTTTTCTCAGCGGCAATGAGCAGTTCTTC.

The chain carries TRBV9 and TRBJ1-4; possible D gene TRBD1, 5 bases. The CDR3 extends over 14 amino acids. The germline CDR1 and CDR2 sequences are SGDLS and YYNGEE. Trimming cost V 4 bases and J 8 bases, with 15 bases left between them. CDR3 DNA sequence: TGTGCCAGCAGCCCCACGGGGGTTGGGGAAAAACTGTTTTTT. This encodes CASSPTGVGEKLFF.

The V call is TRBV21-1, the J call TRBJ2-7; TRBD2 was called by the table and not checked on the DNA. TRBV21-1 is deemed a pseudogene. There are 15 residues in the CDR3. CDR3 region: CASSKDAGGSYEQYF. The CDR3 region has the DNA TGTGCCAGCAGCAAAGACGCGGGAGGCTCCTACGAGCAGTACTTC.

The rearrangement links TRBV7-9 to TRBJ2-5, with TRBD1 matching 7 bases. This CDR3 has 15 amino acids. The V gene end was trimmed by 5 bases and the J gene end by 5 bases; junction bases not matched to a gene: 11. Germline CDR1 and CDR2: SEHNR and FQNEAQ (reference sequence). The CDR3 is CASSRTGTFGETQYF. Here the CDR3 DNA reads TGTGCCAGCAGCCGGACAGGAACCTTTGGGGAGACCCAGTACTTC.

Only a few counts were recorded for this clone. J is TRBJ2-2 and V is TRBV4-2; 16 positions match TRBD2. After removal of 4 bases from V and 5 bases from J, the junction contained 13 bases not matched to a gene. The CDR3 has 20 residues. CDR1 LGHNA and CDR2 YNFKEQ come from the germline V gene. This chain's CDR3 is CASSPEAGTSGRARTGELFF. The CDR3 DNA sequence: TGTGCCAGCAGCCCCGAGGCCGGGACTAGCGGGAGGGCCCGAACCGGGGAGCTGTTTTTT.

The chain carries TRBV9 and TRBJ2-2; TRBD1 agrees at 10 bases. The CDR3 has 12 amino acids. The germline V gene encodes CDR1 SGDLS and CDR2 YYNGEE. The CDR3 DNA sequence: TGTGCTTGGGACAGGGGAACCGGGGAGCTGTTTTTT. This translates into CAWDRGTGELFF.

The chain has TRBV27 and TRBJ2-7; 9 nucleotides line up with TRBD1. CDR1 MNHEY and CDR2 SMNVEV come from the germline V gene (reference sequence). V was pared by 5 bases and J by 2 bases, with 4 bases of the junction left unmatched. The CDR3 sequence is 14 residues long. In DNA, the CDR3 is TGTGCCAGCAGTATGGGACAGGGCCCCTACGAGCAGTACTTC. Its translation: CASSMGQGPYEQYF.